These 5 T cell receptor beta chains originate from one sample sequenced in a study of technical replicates of blood from a handful of donors (dated by TCRdb to about 2017). The library was built by means of the immunoSEQ multiplex PCR assay. The source is immuneACCESS, and TCRdb retained only in-frame sequences with V and J called. Part of the clones is not carried over; for the studies checked, unresolved V genes explain less than half of this, and the remainder is unexplained. The sample yields roughly 70,000 clones; 85% to 95% were counted once. About 0.4% of the sample is held by the ten biggest clonotypes. Sequenced material: T cells isolated from PBMCs. All receptors derive from a human donor in good health.

V and J are TRBV5-1 and TRBJ2-5, with TRBD1 as a possible D gene (6 bases). The CDR3 extends over 13 amino acids. Trimming removed 6 bases at V and 1 base at J, with 10 bases between. Looked up from germline, CDR1 is SGHRS and CDR2 is YFSETQ. Here the CDR3 reads CASNPTGQETQYF. In DNA form, the CDR3 reads TGCGCCAGCAACCCGACAGGCCAAGAGACCCAGTACTTC. Based on the CDR3 plus reference TRBV5-1 and TRBJ2-5, the full variable domain is KAGVTQTPRYLIKTRGQQVTLSCSPISGHRSVSWYQQTPGQGLQFLFEYFSETQRNKGNFPGRFSGRQFSNSRSEMNVSTLELGDSALYLCASNPTGQETQYFGPGTRLLVL.

V is TRBV7-2 and J is TRBJ1-3; possibly TRBD1 for D (6 bases). Germline lookup yields CDR1 SGHTA and CDR2 FQGNSA. There are 15 residues in the CDR3. The germline V and J ends were trimmed by 2 bases and 4 bases, with 12 bases remaining between them. DNA of the CDR3: TGTGCCAGCAGCTTACTCCAGGGGAGAGGAAACACCATATATTTT. Translating gives CASSLLQGRGNTIYF.

This chain uses TRBV28 with TRBJ2-7, with D tentatively TRBD2 (6 bases). With 4 bases removed from V and 0 bases from J, the gap between germline ends came to 13 bases. Germline CDR1 MDHEN, CDR2 SYDVKM. The CDR3 is 15 amino acids. As DNA, the CDR3 is TGTGCCAGCAGTTCCCGGGACTTGAGCTCCTACGAGCAGTACTTC. Amino acids: CASSSRDLSSYEQYF.

The chain recombines TRBV4-2 with TRBJ1-1; D ambiguous. The V gene lost 4 bases and the J gene lost 1 base, with 16 bases spanning the gap. Germline CDR1 reads LGHNA; CDR2 reads YNFKEQ. CDR3 size: 16 residues. In DNA form, the CDR3 reads TGTGCCAGCAGCCCCCCTAGCGAACGGAAGAACACTGAAGCTTTCTTT. Translating gives CASSPPSERKNTEAFF.

V is TRBV4-3 and J is TRBJ2-7; TRBD1 agrees at 7 bases. V lost 4 bases and J lost 1; bases outside the gene matches: 4. This CDR3 is 14 amino acids long. Germline V gene lookup returns CDR1 LGHNA and CDR2 YSLEER. In DNA, the CDR3 is TGCGCCAGCAGCCCGACAGGGTTTTCCTACGAGCAGTACTTC. The encoded protein is CASSPTGFSYEQYF.